This TCR beta chain was sequenced for a study of blood T cells in healthy people across ages (dated by TCRdb to between 2014 and 2016). In the study overall: In model experiments, roughly one uniquely barcoded TCR beta cDNA molecule per two T cells was captured by template switching. To avoid experimental bias, donors of different ages were randomly spread across the sequencing lanes. Four age groups were formed from the donors: young (average 16 years), middle-aged (less than 40), aged (roughly 56) and long-lived (82). Age-related changes in TCR beta repertoire diversity were measured in the study by deep sequencing normalized with unique cDNA molecular identifiers. For two donors (one aged 18 to 29 and one aged 80 or older), the study analyzed two additional independent replicas of 1 million unique cDNA reads from the same blood draw.

Trimming costs V 2 bases and J 2 bases, and their ends lie 7 bases apart. Looking up the germline V gene (reference sequence) yields CDR1 MNHNY and CDR2 SVGAGI. The CDR3 numbers 13 residues from cysteine through phenylalanine. The sequence is cut down to CDR3 DNA, 39 bases in frame from base 1. Summary of the overall study and its limitations: A strong correlation was found between observed TCR beta diversity and the percentage of naive T cells measured by flow cytometry. Estimates of total diversity based on one million sequenced T cells were regarded as lower bounds and as underestimates. Because donor CMV infection status was unknown, age-related changes in expanded clonotypes were potentially confounded. Observed TCR beta diversity per million T cells fell roughly linearly with age, and a significant reduction was already apparent by age around 40. Compared with the aged group, the long-lived group had more naive CD4+ T cells, fewer expanded clones and increased TCR diversity, suggesting age selection. Conclusive comparison of naive and antigen-experienced compartments was prevented by the profiling of bulk unsorted PBMCs.

The donors were roughly 40 Caucasian individuals from Russia, aged 6 to 90 years, who were systemically healthy. Approximately 9.7 milliliters of peripheral blood were drawn from each donor into EDTA-treated Vacutainer tubes. Ficoll-Paque density-gradient centrifugation was used to isolate PBMCs, with at least 6.5 million per sample. Trizol reagent was used to extract total RNA from the PBMCs, yielding at least 6 micrograms per sample. The percentages of naive CD45RAhigh/CD27high T cells were determined by flow cytometry on a PBMC aliquot from every donor. Libraries were built with 5' RACE. This sample was sequenced with an Illumina HiSeq 2500. The second PCR ran for about 6 to 12 cycles and used a J-beta primer mix along with a sample-barcoded 5' primer. A unique molecular identifier was introduced onto each TCR beta cDNA molecule by a template-switch 5' adaptor carrying 12 random nucleotides. Each sample yielded at least 2.5 million CDR3-containing paired-end reads. First-strand cDNA synthesis was performed from all RNA using the Mint cDNA synthesis kit, with priming by a TRBC-specific oligonucleotide. After uracil-DNA glycosylase treatment, a first 18-cycle PCR used universal primers M1SS and BC2_uni_R on all cDNA. From the authors' description of their analysis: Each sample was normalized by randomly selecting 1 million high-quality reads, each carrying a distinct molecular identifier. Instead of being binned into consensus sequences, reads with shared molecular identifiers were discarded. MiTCR, with a Q25 quality threshold and the strictest error-elimination algorithm, was used for CDR3 identification, clonotype clustering and error correction. A nonparametric unseen species model with Euler transformation was used to estimate a lower bound on total TCR beta diversity. TCRdb reanalyzed the raw reads on its own, using fastp at Q25 for trimming and MiXCR for clone calling, and kept in-frame beta chains. Identical CDR3 protein sequences are pooled into one entry, listed with their most common genes and DNA. The V and J calls were not made by the authors but by TCRdb's processing. Counted in this sample were more than 1,400,000 distinct CDR3 sequences; roughly 40% of them appeared once. The ten most abundant clones make up roughly 7.7% of the sample.

This clonotype was observed a handful of times. The antigen it recognizes is unknown. The record has no base qualities; no much larger clone is one base away. This chain joins TRBV6-6 to TRBJ2-7; the D gene cannot be resolved reliably. The sample was blood. This TCR was recovered from a woman aged 18-29 years in good health. In nucleotides, the sequence is TGTGCCAGCAGTTACGTAACAGCCTACGAGCAGTACTTC. The resulting protein is CASSYVTAYEQYF.